What follows describes a single T cell receptor (beta chain). Its specificity is not known. One entry per CDR3 protein results from TCRdb running MiXCR on the 5' RACE reads. The profile shows hundreds of thousands of distinct CDR3 sequences, 20% to 25% of them singletons. Germline values: CDR1 SGHVS, CDR2 FQNEAQ. There are 16 residues in the CDR3. With 5 bases removed from V and 4 bases from J, the gap between germline ends came to 21 bases. The source of the sample is a study of T-cell memory formation after mild COVID-19. Broader study findings: CD4+ contracting clones lay mainly in CM and EM, CD8+ ones in EMRA.

The sequence was obtained from an adult woman who had mild COVID-19 (a few samples of this study predate the infection). Cell type and time point are not known. The sample comprised PBMCs or a T cell subset sorted from them (not recorded which). The rearrangement links TRBV7-8 to TRBJ2-7; D gene unclear. CDR3 nucleotide sequence: TGTGCCAGCAGCCGCCCCCTTAAGGCAGAGTATTACGAGCAGTACTTC. Amino acid sequence: CASSRPLKAEYYEQYF.